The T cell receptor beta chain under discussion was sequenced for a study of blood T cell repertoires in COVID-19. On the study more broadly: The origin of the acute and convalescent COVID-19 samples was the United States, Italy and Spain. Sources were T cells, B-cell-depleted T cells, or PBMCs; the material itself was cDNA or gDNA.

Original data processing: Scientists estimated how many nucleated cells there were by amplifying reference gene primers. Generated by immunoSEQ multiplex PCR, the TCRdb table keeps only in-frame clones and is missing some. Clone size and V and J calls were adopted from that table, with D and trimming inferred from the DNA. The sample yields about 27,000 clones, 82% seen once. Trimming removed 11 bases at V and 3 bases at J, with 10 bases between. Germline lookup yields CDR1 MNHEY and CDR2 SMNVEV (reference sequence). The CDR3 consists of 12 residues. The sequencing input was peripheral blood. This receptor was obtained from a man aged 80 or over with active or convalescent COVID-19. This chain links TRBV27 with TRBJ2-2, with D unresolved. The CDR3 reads CASKEDTGELFF. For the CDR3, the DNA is TGTGCCTCGAAAGAGGACACCGGGGAGCTGTTTTTT.